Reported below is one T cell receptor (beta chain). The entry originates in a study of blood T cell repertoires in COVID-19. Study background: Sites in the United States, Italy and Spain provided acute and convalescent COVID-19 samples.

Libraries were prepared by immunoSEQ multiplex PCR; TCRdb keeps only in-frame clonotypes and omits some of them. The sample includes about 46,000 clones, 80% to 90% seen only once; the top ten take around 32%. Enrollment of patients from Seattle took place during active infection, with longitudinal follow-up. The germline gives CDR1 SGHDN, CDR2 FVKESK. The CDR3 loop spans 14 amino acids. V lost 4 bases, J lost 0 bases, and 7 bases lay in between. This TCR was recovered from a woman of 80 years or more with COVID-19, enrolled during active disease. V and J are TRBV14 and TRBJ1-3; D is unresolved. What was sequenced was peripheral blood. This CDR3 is CASSREISGNTIYF. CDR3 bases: TGTGCCAGCAGCCGGGAGATCTCTGGAAACACCATATATTTT.